The clone carrying this TCR beta chain appeared a single time. Its cognate antigen is unknown. The assay was immunoSEQ multiplex PCR, and TCRdb's table has in-frame clones only and misses some. The sample holds over a thousand clones; over 65% are singletons and the top ten take around 17%. The sample comes from a study of blood T cell dynamics during melanoma immunotherapy. Sample time point: pre-treatment baseline. Memory T cells counted as immune-effector cells when CD3+ CD4- CD8+ CD45RA- CD45RO-high CD27- CCR7-. Study results and limitations: The most clonal sorted CD8+ subset, immune-effector cells, was closest to cell-free DNA CDR3 sequences.

The source is a human donor with melanoma. Specimen: CD8+ T cells from blood, collected from a patient treated with checkpoint blockade.

The DNA for the CDR3 is TGTGCCAGCAGCGAACCCCCCGGGGGGGGACAGGGTAACGAGCAGTACTTC. It codes for CASSEPPGGGQGNEQYF. The V call is TRBV9, the J call TRBJ2-7, with a weak D call TRBD1 (9 bases). CDR1 is SGDLS and CDR2 is YYNGEE in the germline V gene. The V gene lost 3 bases and the J gene lost 5 bases, with 24 bases spanning the gap. The CDR3 extends over 17 amino acids.